Detailed here is one T cell receptor beta chain. The data derive from a study of T cell changes during pregnancy in multiple sclerosis. V lost 1 base and J lost 3; bases outside the gene matches: 9. Germline CDR1 SGDLS, CDR2 YYNGEE. CDR3 length: 16 residues. Some clones are missing from TCRdb's copy, which holds only in-frame ones; the method was immunoSEQ multiplex PCR. Among around 39,000 clones listed, roughly 90% were seen once. This sequence was found in a female donor with multiple sclerosis, enrolled in a pregnancy study. The gene calls are TRBV9 and TRBJ2-7, with 8 nucleotides matching TRBD2. The source material was CD8+ T cells from peripheral blood mononuclear cells, sampled before pregnancy. For the CDR3, the DNA is TGTGCCAGCAGCGTAACGGGGCGGGAGGTAATCTACGAGCAGTACTTC. Amino acids: CASSVTGREVIYEQYF.